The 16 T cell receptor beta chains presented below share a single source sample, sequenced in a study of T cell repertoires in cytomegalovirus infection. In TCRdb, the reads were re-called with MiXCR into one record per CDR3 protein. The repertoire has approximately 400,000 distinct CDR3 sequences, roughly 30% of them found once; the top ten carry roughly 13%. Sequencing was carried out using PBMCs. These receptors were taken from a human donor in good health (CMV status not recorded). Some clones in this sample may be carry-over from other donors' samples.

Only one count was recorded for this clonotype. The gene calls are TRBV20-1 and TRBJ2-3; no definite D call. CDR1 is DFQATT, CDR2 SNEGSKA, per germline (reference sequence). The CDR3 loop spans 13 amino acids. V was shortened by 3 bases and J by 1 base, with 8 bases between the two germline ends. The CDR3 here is CSARGWGTDTQYF. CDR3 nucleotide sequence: TGCAGTGCTAGGGGTTGGGGCACAGATACGCAGTATTTT.

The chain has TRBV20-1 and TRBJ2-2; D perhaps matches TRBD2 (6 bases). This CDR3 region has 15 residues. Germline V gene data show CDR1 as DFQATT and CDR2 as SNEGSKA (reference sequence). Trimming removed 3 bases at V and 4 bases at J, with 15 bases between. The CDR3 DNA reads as TGCAGTGCTAGGCACGGGACTTCACCCACCGGGGAGCTGTTTTTT. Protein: CSARHGTSPTGELFF.

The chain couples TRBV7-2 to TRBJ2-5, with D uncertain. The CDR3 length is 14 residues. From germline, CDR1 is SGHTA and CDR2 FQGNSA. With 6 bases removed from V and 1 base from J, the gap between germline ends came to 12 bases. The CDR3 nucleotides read TGTGCCAGCAGACCCAGACCCATCCAAGAGACCCAGTACTTC. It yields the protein CASRPRPIQETQYF.

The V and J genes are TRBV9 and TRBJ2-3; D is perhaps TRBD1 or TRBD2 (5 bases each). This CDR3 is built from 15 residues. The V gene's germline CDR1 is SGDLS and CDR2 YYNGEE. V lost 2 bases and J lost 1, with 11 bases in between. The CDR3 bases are TGTGCCAGCAGCGTGGGGGTAGAACGCACAGATACGCAGTATTTT. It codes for CASSVGVERTDTQYF.

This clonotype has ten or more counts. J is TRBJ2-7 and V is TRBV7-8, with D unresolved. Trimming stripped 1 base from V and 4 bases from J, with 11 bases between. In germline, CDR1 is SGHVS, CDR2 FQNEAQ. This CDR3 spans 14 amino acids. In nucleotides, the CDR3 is TGTGCCAGCAGCTTAGGTGGTAGCCGGTACGAGCAGTACTTC. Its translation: CASSLGGSRYEQYF.

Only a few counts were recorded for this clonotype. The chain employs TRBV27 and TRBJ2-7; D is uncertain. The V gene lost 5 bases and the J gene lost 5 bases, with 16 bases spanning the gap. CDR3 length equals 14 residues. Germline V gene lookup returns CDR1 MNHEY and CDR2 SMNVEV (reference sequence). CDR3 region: CASSPALWAHEQYF. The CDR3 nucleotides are TGTGCCAGCAGTCCGGCACTTTGGGCCCACGAGCAGTACTTC.

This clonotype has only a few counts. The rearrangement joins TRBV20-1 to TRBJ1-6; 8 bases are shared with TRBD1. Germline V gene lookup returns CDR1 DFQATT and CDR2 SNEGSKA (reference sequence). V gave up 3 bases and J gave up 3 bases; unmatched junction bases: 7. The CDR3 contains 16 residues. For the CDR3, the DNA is TGCAGTGCTAGGCCGACAGGGGCACACTATAATTCACCCCTCCACTTT. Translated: CSARPTGAHYNSPLHF.

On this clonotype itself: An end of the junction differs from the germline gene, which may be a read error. The chain's CDR3 is CASSPGAAYETLFF. CDR3 coding DNA: TGTGCCAGCTCCCCGGGGGCGGCTTATGAAACACTGTTTTTT. The chain links TRBV6-1 to TRBJ1-4; D is perhaps TRBD1 (6 bases). The CDR3 sequence is 14 residues long. Germline assignment: CDR1 MNHNS and CDR2 SASEGT.

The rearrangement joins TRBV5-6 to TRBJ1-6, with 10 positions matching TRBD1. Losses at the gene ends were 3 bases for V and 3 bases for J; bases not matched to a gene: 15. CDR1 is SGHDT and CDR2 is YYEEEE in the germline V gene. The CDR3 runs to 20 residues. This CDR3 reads CASSSATPGQGLDYNSPLHF. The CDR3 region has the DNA TGTGCCAGCAGCTCTGCGACCCCGGGACAGGGGCTCGACTATAATTCACCCCTCCACTTT.

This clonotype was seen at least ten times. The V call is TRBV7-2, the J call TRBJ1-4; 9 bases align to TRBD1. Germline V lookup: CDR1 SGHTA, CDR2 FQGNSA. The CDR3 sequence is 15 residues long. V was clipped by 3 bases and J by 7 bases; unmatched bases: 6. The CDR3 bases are TGTGCCAGCAGCTTCGGGGGACAGGGAGGTGAAAAACTGTTTTTT. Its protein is CASSFGGQGGEKLFF.

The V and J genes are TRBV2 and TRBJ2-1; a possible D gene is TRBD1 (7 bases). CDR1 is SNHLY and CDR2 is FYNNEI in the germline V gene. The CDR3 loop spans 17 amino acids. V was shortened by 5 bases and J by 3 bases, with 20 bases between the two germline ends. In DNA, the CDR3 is TGTGCCAGCAGTCAGGGGGAAGGGGGGCAGGACTACAATGAGCAGTTCTTC. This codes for CASSQGEGGQDYNEQFF.

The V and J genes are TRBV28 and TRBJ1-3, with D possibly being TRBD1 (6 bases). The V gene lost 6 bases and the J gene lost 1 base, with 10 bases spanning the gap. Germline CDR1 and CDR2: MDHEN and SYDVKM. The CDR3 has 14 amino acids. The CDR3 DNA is TGTGCCAGCAGGAAACAGGGATCTGGAAACACCATATATTTT. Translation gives CASRKQGSGNTIYF.

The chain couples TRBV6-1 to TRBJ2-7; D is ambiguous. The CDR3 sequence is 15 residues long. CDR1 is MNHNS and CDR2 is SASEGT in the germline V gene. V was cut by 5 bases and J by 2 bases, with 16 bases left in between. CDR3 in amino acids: CASSLLTEPTYEQYF. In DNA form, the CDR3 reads TGTGCCAGCAGTTTACTTACTGAACCTACCTACGAGCAGTACTTC.

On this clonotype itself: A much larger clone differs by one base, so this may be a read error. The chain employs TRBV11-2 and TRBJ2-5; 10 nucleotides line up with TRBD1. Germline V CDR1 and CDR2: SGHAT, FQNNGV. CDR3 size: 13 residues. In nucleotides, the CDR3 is TGTGCCAGCAGCTTCGGACAGGGGGAGAACCAGTACTTC. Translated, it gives CASSFGQGENQYF.

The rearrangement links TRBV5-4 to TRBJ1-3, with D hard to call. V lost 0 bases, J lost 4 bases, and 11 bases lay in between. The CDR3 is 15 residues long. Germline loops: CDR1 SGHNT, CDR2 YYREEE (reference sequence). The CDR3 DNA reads TGTGCCAGCAGCTTGGCCCCCGGAAGCGGAAACACCATATATTTT. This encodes CASSLAPGSGNTIYF.

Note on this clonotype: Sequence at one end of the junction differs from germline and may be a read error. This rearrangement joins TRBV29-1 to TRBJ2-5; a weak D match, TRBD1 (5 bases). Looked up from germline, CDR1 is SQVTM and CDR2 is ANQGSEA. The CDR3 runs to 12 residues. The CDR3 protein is CSVSQGQETPYF. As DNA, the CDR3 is TGCAGCGTTTCCCAGGGCCAAGAGACCCCGTACTTC.